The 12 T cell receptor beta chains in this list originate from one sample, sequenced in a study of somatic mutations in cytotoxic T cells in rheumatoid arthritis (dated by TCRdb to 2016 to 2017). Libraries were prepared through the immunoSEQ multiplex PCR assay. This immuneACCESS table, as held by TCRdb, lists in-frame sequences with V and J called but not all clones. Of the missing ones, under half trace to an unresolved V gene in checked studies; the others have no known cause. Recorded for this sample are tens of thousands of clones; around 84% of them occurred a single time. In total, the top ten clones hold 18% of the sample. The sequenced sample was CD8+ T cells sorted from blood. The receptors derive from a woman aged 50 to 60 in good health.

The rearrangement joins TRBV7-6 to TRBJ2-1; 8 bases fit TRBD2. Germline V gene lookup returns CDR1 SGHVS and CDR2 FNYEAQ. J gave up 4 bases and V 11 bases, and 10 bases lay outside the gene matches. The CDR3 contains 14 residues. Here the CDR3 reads CACGQRGKYNEQFF. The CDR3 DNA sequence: TGTGCCTGCGGGCAGCGGGGGAAGTACAATGAGCAGTTCTTC.

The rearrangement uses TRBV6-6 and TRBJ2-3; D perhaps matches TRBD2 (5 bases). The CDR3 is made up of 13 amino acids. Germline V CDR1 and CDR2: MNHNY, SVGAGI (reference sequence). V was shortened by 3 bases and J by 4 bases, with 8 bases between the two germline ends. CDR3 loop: CASSYTSADTQYF. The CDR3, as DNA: TGTGCCAGCAGTTATACTAGTGCAGATACGCAGTATTTT.

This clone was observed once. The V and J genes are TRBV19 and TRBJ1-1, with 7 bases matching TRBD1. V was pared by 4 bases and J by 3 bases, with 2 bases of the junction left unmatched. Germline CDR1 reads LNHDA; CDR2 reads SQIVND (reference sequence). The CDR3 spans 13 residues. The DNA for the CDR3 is TGTGCCAGTAGTAAGGACAGGTACACTGAAGCTTTCTTT. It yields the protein CASSKDRYTEAFF. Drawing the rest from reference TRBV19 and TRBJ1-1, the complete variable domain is DGGITQSPKYLFRKEGQNVTLSCEQNLNHDAMYWYRQDPGQGLRLIYYSQIVNDFQKGDIAEGYSVSREKKESFPLTVTSAQKNPTAFYLCASSKDRYTEAFFGQGTRLTVV.

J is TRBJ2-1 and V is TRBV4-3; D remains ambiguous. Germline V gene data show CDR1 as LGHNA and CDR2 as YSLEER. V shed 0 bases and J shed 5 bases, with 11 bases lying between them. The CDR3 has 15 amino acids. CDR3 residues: CASSQDRAVNNEQFF. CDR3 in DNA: TGCGCCAGCAGCCAAGATCGTGCGGTAAACAATGAGCAGTTCTTC.

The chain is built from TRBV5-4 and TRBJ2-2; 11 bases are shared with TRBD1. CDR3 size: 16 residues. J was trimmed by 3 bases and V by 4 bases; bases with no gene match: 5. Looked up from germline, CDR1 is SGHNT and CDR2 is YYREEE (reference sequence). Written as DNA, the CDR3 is TGTGCCAGCAGCCCGGGACAGGGGGGAGACACCGGGGAGCTGTTTTTT. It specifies CASSPGQGGDTGELFF. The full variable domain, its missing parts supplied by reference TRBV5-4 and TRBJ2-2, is ETGVTQSPTHLIKTRGQQVTLRCSSQSGHNTVSWYQQALGQGPQFIFQYYREEENGRGNFPPRFSGLQFPNYSSELNVNALELDDSALYLCASSPGQGGDTGELFFGEGSRLTVL.

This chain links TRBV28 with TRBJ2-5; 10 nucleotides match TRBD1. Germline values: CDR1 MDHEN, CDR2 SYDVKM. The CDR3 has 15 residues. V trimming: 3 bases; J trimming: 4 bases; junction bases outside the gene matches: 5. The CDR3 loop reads CASSLSDRGRETQYF. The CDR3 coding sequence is TGTGCCAGCAGTTTGAGCGACAGGGGGCGAGAGACCCAGTACTTC.

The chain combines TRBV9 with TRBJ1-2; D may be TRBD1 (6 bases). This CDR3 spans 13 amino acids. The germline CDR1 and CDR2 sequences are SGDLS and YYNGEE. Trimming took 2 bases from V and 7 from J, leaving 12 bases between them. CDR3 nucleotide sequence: TGTGCCAGCAGCGTGTTCACAGGGAGTGGCTACACCTTC. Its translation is CASSVFTGSGYTF.

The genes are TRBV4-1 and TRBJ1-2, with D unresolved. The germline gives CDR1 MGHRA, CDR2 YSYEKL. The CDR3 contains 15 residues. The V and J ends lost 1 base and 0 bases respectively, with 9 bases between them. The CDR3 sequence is CASSQGADTNYGYTF. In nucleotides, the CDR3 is TGCGCCAGCAGCCAAGGAGCAGACACTAACTATGGCTACACCTTC.

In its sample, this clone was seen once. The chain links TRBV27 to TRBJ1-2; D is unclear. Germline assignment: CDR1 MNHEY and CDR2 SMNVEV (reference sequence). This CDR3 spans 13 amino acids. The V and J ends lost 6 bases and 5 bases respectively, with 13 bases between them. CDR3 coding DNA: TGTGCCAGCAGGAAAGGGTCTAGTTATGGCTACACCTTC. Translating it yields CASRKGSSYGYTF.

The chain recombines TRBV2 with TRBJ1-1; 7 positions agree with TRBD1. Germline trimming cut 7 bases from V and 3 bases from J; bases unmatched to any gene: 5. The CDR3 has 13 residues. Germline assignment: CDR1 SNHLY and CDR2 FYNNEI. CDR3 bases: TGTGCCAGCACCGGGACAGCATACACTGAAGCTTTCTTT. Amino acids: CASTGTAYTEAFF.

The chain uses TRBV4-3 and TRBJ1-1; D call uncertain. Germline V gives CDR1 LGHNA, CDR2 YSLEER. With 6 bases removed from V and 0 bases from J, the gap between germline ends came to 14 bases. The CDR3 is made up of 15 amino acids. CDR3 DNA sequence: TGCGCCAGCAGACCCTCGCGGGCCGTGAACACTGAAGCTTTCTTT. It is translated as CASRPSRAVNTEAFF.

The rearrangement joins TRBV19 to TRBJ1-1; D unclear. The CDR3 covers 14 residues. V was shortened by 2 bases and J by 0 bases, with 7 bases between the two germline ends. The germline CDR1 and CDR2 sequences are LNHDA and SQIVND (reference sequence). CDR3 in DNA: TGTGCCAGTAGTATACAAGGCCTGAACACTGAAGCTTTCTTT. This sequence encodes CASSIQGLNTEAFF.